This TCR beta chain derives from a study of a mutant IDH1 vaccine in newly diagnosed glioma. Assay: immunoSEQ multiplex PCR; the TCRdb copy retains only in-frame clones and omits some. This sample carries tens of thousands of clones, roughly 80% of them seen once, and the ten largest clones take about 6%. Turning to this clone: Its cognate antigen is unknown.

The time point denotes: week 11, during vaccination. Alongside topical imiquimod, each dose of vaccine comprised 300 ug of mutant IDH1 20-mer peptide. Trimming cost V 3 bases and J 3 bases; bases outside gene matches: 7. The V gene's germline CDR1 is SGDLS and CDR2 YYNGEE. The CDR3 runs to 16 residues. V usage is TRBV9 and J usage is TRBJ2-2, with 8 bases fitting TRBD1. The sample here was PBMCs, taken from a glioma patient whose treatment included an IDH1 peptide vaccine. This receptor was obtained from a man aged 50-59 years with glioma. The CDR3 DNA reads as TGTGCCAGCAGCGCATGGACAGGGCGGGACACCGGGGAGCTGTTTTTT. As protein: CASSAWTGRDTGELFF.